This is a list of T cell receptor beta chains from one sample in a study of vaccination and CD4 T cells after COVID-19. TCRdb itself ran the PCR reads through MiXCR, one entry per CDR3 protein. Among roughly 20,000 distinct CDR3 sequences listed, roughly 40% were seen once. Antigens of these TCRs are unknown. The sequences come from CD4+ T cells from blood, cultured in vitro, collected before SARS-CoV-2 vaccination. The receptor source for this set is a human donor who received a COVID-19 vaccine. Both conserved end residues are part of each CDR3. The order of the fields is J gene, clone size, D gene, V gene, CDR3 protein, CDR3 DNA. A D gene is named only where the DNA matches it firmly. The listing skips clone size in some rows; elsewhere it reads once, few, many or a size class.

>TRBJ1-2|.|.|TRBV5-4
CASSLARVNVYGYTF
TGTGCCAGCAGCTTGGCCAGGGTAAACGTCTATGGCTACACCTTC
>TRBJ1-5|.|.|TRBV7-2
CASSRRTVGQPQHF
TGTGCCAGCAGTCGACGGACAGTAGGCCAGCCCCAGCATTTT
>TRBJ2-7|.|TRBD1|TRBV4-1
CASSQGPGRGPNEQYF
TGCGCCAGCAGCCAAGGGCCGGGCAGGGGGCCCAACGAGCAGTACTTC
>TRBJ2-7|.|TRBD1|TRBV20-1
CSAREQGGFLEYF
TGCAGTGCTAGAGAACAGGGGGGATTTCTGGAGTACTTC
>TRBJ2-3|.|.|TRBV6-1
CASREGFSTDTQYF
TGTGCCAGCAGAGAAGGATTTAGCACAGATACGCAGTATTTT
>TRBJ1-6|few|TRBD1|TRBV7-9
CASSFITGGGSNSPLHF
TGTGCCAGCAGCTTTATCACAGGGGGCGGGAGTAATTCACCCCTCCACTTT
>TRBJ2-5|few|.|TRBV2
CASSAIRFQETQYF
TGTGCCAGCAGTGCGATCAGGTTCCAAGAGACCCAGTACTTC
>TRBJ1-2|.|.|TRBV7-3
CASSLRRGYGYTF
TGTGCCAGCAGCCTGAGGAGGGGCTATGGCTACACCTTC
>TRBJ2-4|.|.|TRBV6-5
CASSYSIQAKNIQYF
TGTGCCAGCAGTTACTCGATACAAGCCAAAAACATTCAGTACTTC
>TRBJ2-5|few|.|TRBV30
CAWSIRNQETQYF
TGTGCCTGGAGTATCAGAAATCAAGAGACCCAGTACTTC
>TRBJ2-5|.|.|TRBV3-1
CASSQVGSTQYF
TGTGCCAGCAGCCAAGTTGGGTCGACCCAGTACTTC
>TRBJ1-6|.|.|TRBV6-5
CASSYSPTLAYSNGNSPLHF
TGTGCCAGCAGTTACTCGCCCACCCTCGCCTATTCGAACGGGAATTCACCCCTCCACTTT
>TRBJ1-2|.|.|TRBV30
CAWSVNGADGYTF
TGTGCCTGGAGTGTGAATGGGGCCGATGGCTACACCTTC
>TRBJ2-3|.|TRBD2|TRBV19
CASSMMGSSGEATDTQYF
TGTGCCAGTAGTATGATGGGGTCTAGCGGGGAGGCCACAGATACGCAGTATTTT
>TRBJ2-6|.|.|TRBV20-1
CSAREQGSGANVLTF
TGCAGTGCTAGAGAACAGGGATCTGGGGCCAACGTCCTGACTTTC
>TRBJ1-1|.|TRBD1|TRBV14
CASSPVGRDRNTEAFF
TGTGCCAGCAGCCCCGTGGGCCGGGACAGGAACACTGAAGCTTTCTTT